This T cell receptor (beta chain) came from a study of blood T cell repertoires in COVID-19. Study-wide context: From the United States, Italy and Spain came samples of acute and convalescent COVID-19.

Two negative PCRs, clearance, or symptom resolution had been documented for recovered Cohort 3 donors. The CDR3 is 14 residues long. Germline CDR1 is ENHRY and CDR2 is SYGVKD. Trimming shortened V by 10 bases and J by 1 base, and 17 bases separated the two germline ends. Authors' methods: Nucleated cell counts were estimated from reference gene primer amplification. The protocol was immunoSEQ multiplex PCR, while the TCRdb copy is restricted to in-frame clones and leaves out a portion. V and J calls and clone size follow that table, whereas D and trimming were derived from the DNA. The table has some 330,000 clones, 92% seen once.

The receptor's source is a woman in her twenties or thirties who had recovered from COVID-19. Sample: PBMCs or T cells enriched from blood (not recorded which). J is TRBJ2-7 and V is TRBV10-3; D remains ambiguous. The CDR3 nucleotides are TGTGCCAGCAGCGTAGACAACCTTTCCTACGAGCAGTACTTC. Residues: CASSVDNLSYEQYF.